These T cell receptor beta chains were read from a single sample in a study of blood T cell repertoires in COVID-19. TCRdb's table, derived via immunoSEQ multiplex PCR, lists solely in-frame clones and lacks some. The sample contains 350,000 to 550,000 clones, around 88% of which appear only once. The sequenced sample was peripheral blood. The receptors shown here come from a woman in her 30s with acute or convalescent COVID-19. Each CDR3 is given with its conserved first and last residue. Fields, in order: CDR3 DNA, CDR3 protein, clone size, D gene, V gene, J gene. A D gene is named only where the DNA matches it firmly. The listing skips clone size in some rows; elsewhere it reads once, few, many or a size class.

CDR3nt: TGTGCCAGCATCGCCGGGAGTAACTCCTACGAGCAGTACTTC
CDR3aa: CASIAGSNSYEQYF
abundance: NA
d_gene: NA
v_gene: TRBV6-6
j_gene: TRBJ2-7

CDR3nt: TGCGCCAGCAGCCTCGACAGGGACAGGGCAACCGCCGAGCAGTACTTC
CDR3aa: CASSLDRDRATAEQYF
abundance: NA
d_gene: TRBD1
v_gene: TRBV4-1
j_gene: TRBJ2-7

CDR3nt: TGTGCCACCAGCAGAGATGGAGGGAGTACACGGTACACTGAAGCTTTCTTT
CDR3aa: CATSRDGGSTRYTEAFF
abundance: once
d_gene: NA
v_gene: TRBV15
j_gene: TRBJ1-1

CDR3nt: TGTGCCAGCAGCCAAGGCCTAGATCAGGGCGCTTTCTTT
CDR3aa: CASSQGLDQGAFF
abundance: NA
d_gene: NA
v_gene: TRBV3-1/TRBV3-2
j_gene: TRBJ1-1

CDR3nt: TGTGCCAGCAGTGAGAGTCCGGGGAGAGAGACCCAGTACTTC
CDR3aa: CASSESPGRETQYF
abundance: NA
d_gene: NA
v_gene: TRBV25-1
j_gene: TRBJ2-5

CDR3nt: TGTGCCAGCAGCCCCCGGGAGGGTTCACCCCTCCACTTT
CDR3aa: CASSPREGSPLHF
abundance: NA
d_gene: NA
v_gene: TRBV12-3/TRBV12-4
j_gene: TRBJ1-6

CDR3nt: TGTGCCAGCAGTATCTGGGGGATGGGGGGTGAGCAGTTCTTC
CDR3aa: CASSIWGMGGEQFF
abundance: NA
d_gene: NA
v_gene: TRBV9
j_gene: TRBJ2-1

CDR3nt: TGTGCCAGCAGACCCGGGTACACAGATACGCAGTATTTT
CDR3aa: CASRPGYTDTQYF
abundance: NA
d_gene: NA
v_gene: TRBV12-3/TRBV12-4
j_gene: TRBJ2-3

CDR3nt: TGTGCCAGTAGTACCAGACAGGGGGTCAATCAGCCCCAGCATTTT
CDR3aa: CASSTRQGVNQPQHF
abundance: NA
d_gene: TRBD1
v_gene: TRBV19
j_gene: TRBJ1-5

CDR3nt: TGTGCCAGCACCTCAACCCGGGACACGGCTAATGAAAAACTGTTTTTT
CDR3aa: CASTSTRDTANEKLFF
abundance: NA
d_gene: NA
v_gene: TRBV25-1
j_gene: TRBJ1-4

CDR3nt: TGTGCCAGCAGCTCGGACAGGGCGAATAATTCACCCCTCCACTTT
CDR3aa: CASSSDRANNSPLHF
abundance: NA
d_gene: TRBD1
v_gene: TRBV5-4
j_gene: TRBJ1-6

CDR3nt: TGTGCCAGCAGCTTAGGGCCGGGGAGAGGCTACACCTTC
CDR3aa: CASSLGPGRGYTF
abundance: NA
d_gene: NA
v_gene: TRBV11-2
j_gene: TRBJ1-2

CDR3nt: TGTGCCAGCAGCCCCATGGTCGGGACTAGGTTCAACGAGCAGTACTTC
CDR3aa: CASSPMVGTRFNEQYF
abundance: NA
d_gene: TRBD2
v_gene: TRBV7-9
j_gene: TRBJ2-7

CDR3nt: TGTGCCAGCTTCACAGGGGGCGGGGGGAACACTGAAGCTTTCTTT
CDR3aa: CASFTGGGGNTEAFF
abundance: NA
d_gene: TRBD1
v_gene: TRBV28
j_gene: TRBJ1-1

CDR3nt: TGTGCCAGTAGCCCCCGACAGGGGCCAGATACGCAGTATTTT
CDR3aa: CASSPRQGPDTQYF
abundance: NA
d_gene: TRBD1
v_gene: TRBV19
j_gene: TRBJ2-3

CDR3nt: TGTGCCAGCAGGGGGACGACAGGGGGCACCGGGGAGCTGTTTTTT
CDR3aa: CASRGTTGGTGELFF
abundance: NA
d_gene: TRBD1
v_gene: TRBV2
j_gene: TRBJ2-2

CDR3nt: TGTGCCAGCTGCTGGCGGGGGGCGACAGGGGGCTTGGTTGAGACCCAGTACTTC
CDR3aa: CASCWRGATGGLVETQYF
abundance: NA
d_gene: TRBD1
v_gene: TRBV5-5
j_gene: TRBJ2-5

CDR3nt: TGCGCCAGCAGCTTGACGGGGGAGAAACTGTTTTTT
CDR3aa: CASSLTGEKLFF
abundance: NA
d_gene: NA
v_gene: TRBV5-1
j_gene: TRBJ1-4

CDR3nt: TGTGCCAGCAGCCAAGACAGGGGAGTGACCCAGTACTTC
CDR3aa: CASSQDRGVTQYF
abundance: NA
d_gene: NA
v_gene: TRBV3-1/TRBV3-2
j_gene: TRBJ2-5

CDR3nt: TGTGCCAGTAGTCCCGATCGACAGGGGAACTATAATTCACCCCTCCACTTT
CDR3aa: CASSPDRQGNYNSPLHF
abundance: few
d_gene: TRBD1
v_gene: TRBV19
j_gene: TRBJ1-6

CDR3nt: TGTGCCAGCTCACCAGGGCCAGGGTTTTACGAGCAGTACTTC
CDR3aa: CASSPGPGFYEQYF
abundance: NA
d_gene: NA
v_gene: TRBV18
j_gene: TRBJ2-7

CDR3nt: TGTGCCAGCAGCGCCACTAGTTACAATGAGCAGTTCTTC
CDR3aa: CASSATSYNEQFF
abundance: NA
d_gene: NA
v_gene: TRBV9
j_gene: TRBJ2-1

CDR3nt: TGTCGAACTAGCGGTGCTAGCACAGATACGCAGTATTTT
CDR3aa: CRTSGASTDTQYF
abundance: NA
d_gene: TRBD2
v_gene: TRBV6-5
j_gene: TRBJ2-3

CDR3nt: TGTGCCAGCAAGACTAGCGGGGCGAGCAATGAGCAGTTCTTC
CDR3aa: CASKTSGASNEQFF
abundance: NA
d_gene: TRBD2
v_gene: TRBV2
j_gene: TRBJ2-1

CDR3nt: TGTGCCAGCAGCGTTGGGACAGGGGGCGCGCTTACTGGCTACACCTTC
CDR3aa: CASSVGTGGALTGYTF
abundance: once
d_gene: TRBD1
v_gene: TRBV9
j_gene: TRBJ1-2

CDR3nt: TGTGCCAGCAGCTATTTACCCCTCCAGGGTTCTGGCTACACCTTC
CDR3aa: CASSYLPLQGSGYTF
abundance: NA
d_gene: NA
v_gene: TRBV27
j_gene: TRBJ1-2